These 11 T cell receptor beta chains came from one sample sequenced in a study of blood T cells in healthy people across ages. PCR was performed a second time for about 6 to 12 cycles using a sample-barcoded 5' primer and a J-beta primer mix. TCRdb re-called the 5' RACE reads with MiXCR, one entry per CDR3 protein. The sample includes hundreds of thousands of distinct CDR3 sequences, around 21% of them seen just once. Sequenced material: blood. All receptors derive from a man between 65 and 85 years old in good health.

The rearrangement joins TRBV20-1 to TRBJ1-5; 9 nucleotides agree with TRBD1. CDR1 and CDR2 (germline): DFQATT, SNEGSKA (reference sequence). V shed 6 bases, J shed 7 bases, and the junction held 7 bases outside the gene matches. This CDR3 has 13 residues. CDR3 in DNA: TGCAGTGCAGCGGGACAGGGAATACAGCCCCAGCATTTT. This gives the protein CSAAGQGIQPQHF.

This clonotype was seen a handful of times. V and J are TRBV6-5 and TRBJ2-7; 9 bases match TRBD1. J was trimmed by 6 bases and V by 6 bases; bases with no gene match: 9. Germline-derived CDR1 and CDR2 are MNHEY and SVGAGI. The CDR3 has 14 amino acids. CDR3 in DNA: TGTGCCAGCAGCCCCGGGACAGGGCGTTTCGAGCAGTACTTC. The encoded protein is CASSPGTGRFEQYF.

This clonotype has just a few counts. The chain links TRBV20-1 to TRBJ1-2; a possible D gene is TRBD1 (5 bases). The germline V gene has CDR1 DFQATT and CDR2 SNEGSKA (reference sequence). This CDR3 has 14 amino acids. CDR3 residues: CSPKEGRANYGYTF. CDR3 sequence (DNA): TGCAGCCCAAAGGAGGGGCGAGCTAACTATGGCTACACCTTC.

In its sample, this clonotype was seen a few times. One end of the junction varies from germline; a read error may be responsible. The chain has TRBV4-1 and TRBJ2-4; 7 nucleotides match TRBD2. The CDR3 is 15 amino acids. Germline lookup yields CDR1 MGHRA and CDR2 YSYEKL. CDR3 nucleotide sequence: TGCGCCAGCAGCCAAGATCTGCGGGAGATAAACACTCAGTACTTC. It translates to CASSQDLREINTQYF.

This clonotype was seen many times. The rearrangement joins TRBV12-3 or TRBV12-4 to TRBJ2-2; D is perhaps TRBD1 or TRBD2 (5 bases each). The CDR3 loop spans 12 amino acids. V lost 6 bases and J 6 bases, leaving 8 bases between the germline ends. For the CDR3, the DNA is TGTGCCAGCAGCCGGGGACCCGGGGAGCTGTTTTTT. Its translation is CASSRGPGELFF.

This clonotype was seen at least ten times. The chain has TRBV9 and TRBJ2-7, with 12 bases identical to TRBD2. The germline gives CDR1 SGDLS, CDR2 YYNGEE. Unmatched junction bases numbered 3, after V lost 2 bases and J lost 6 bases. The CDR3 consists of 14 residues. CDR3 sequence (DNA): TGTGCCAGCAGCGTGACTAGCGGGAGCGGCGAGCAGTACTTC. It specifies CASSVTSGSGEQYF.

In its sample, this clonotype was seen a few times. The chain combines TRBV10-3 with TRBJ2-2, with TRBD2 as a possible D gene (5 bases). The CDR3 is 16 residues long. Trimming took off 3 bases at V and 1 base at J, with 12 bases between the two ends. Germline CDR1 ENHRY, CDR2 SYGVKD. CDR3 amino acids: CAISEKSGRNTGELFF. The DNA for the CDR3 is TGTGCCATCAGTGAAAAGAGTGGGAGGAACACCGGGGAGCTGTTTTTT.

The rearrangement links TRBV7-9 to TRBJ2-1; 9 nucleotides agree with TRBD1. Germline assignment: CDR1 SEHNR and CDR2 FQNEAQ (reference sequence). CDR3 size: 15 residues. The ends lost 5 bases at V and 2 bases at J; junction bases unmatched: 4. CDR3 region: CASSRDRAAYNEQFF. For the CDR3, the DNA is TGTGCCAGCAGCCGGGACAGGGCTGCCTACAATGAGCAGTTCTTC.

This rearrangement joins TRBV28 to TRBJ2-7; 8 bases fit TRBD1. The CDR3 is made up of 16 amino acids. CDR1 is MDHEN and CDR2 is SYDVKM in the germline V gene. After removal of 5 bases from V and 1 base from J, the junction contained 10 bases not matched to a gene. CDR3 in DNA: TGTGCCAGCAGTCCGTTTTTACAGGGGGGATCCTACGAGCAGTACTTC. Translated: CASSPFLQGGSYEQYF.

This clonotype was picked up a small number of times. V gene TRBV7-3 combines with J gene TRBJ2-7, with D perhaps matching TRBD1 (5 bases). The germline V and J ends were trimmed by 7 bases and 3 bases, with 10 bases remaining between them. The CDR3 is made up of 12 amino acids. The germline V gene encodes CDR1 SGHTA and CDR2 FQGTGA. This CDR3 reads CASTSQGYEQYF. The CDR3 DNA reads TGTGCCAGCACATCTCAGGGCTACGAGCAGTACTTC.

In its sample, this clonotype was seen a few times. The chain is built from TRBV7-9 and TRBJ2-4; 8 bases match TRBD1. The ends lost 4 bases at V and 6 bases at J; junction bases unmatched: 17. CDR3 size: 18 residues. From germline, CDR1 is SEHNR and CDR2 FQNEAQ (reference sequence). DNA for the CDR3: TGTGCCAGCAGCTACGGGCTATCCCGACAGGGGTTTTCAAACATTCAGTACTTC. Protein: CASSYGLSRQGFSNIQYF.